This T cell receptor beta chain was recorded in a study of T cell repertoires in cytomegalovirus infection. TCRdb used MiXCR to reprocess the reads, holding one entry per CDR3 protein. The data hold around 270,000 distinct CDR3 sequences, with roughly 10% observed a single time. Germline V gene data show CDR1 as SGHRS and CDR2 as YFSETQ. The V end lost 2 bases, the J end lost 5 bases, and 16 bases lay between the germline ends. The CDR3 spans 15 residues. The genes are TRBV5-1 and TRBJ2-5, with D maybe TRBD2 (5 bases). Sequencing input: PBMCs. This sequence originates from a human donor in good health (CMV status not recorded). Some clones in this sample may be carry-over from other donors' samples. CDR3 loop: CASSFADSSRETQYF. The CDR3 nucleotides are TGCGCCAGCAGCTTTGCGGACTCAAGTCGGGAGACCCAGTACTTC.